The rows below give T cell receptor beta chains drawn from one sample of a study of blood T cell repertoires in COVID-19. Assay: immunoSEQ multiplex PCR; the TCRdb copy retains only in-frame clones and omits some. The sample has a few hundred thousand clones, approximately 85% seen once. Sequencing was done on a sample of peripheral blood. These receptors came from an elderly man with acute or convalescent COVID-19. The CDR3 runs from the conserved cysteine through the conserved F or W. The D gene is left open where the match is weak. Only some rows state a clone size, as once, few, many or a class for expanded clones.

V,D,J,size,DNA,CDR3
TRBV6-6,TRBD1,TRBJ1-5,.,TGTGCCAGCAGACAGACGGGACAGGGAGTAAATCAGCCCCAGCATTTT,CASRQTGQGVNQPQHF
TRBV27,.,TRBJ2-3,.,TGTGCCAGCAGTTTAGGAGGGTTCACAGATACGCAGTATTTT,CASSLGGFTDTQYF
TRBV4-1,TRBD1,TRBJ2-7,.,TGCGCCAGCAGCCGAGGGACAGGGACCCCCTCCTACGAGCAGTACTTC,CASSRGTGTPSYEQYF
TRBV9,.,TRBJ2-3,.,TGTGCCGCCGCGAGGAGCCCTAGCGGCACAGATACGCAGTATTTT,CAAARSPSGTDTQYF
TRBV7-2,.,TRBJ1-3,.,TGTGCCAGCAGCTTATCAGGTGGTGGAAACACCATATATTTT,CASSLSGGGNTIYF
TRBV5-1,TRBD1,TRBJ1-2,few,TGCGCCAGCGATCAGGGACAGGGATTGGATGGCTACACCTTC,CASDQGQGLDGYTF
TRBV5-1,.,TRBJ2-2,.,TGCGCCAGCAGCTTGAACGTGCAGACCGGGGAGCTGTTTTTT,CASSLNVQTGELFF
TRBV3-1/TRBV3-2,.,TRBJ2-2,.,TGTGCCAGCAGCTTGGGGGCCCGTAACACCGGGGAGCTGTTTTTT,CASSLGARNTGELFF
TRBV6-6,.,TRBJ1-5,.,TGTGCCAGCAGCCCTCGGGGGGGTATGAGCAATCAGCCCCAGCATTTT,CASSPRGGMSNQPQHF
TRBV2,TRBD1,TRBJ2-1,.,TGTGCCAGCAGTTTAACAGGGGACCCATTTAACAATGAGCAGTTCTTC,CASSLTGDPFNNEQFF
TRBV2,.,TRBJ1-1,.,TGTGCCAGCAGAGGAGGGGTGCGTACTGAAGCTTTCTTT,CASRGGVRTEAFF
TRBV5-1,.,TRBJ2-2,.,TGCGCCAGCAGCTTGGTAGGAGGCACCGGGGAGCTGTTTTTT,CASSLVGGTGELFF
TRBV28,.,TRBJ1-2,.,TGTGCCAGCACCCAAGCAGGGGATAACTATGGCTACACCTTC,CASTQAGDNYGYTF
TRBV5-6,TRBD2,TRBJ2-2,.,TGTGCCAGCAGCGCGGGACTAGCGGGAGTCGGGACCGGGGAGCTGTTTTTT,CASSAGLAGVGTGELFF
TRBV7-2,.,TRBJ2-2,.,TGTGCCAGCAGCCCCCGACTAGACAGCACCGGGGAGCTGTTTTTT,CASSPRLDSTGELFF
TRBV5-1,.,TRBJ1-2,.,TGCGCCAGCAGCCGGGCCCTTGAGGGCTATGGCTACACCTTC,CASSRALEGYGYTF
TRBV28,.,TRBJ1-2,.,TGTGCCAGCAGTCCCCCGGGGGGCGCCGGTGGCTACACCTTC,CASSPPGGAGGYTF
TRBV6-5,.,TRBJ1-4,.,TGTGCCAGCAGTTACTCGACAGGCAGCAGTAATGAAAAACTGTTTTTT,CASSYSTGSSNEKLFF
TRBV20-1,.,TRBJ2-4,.,TGCAGTGCTAGGGAACTAATTGGACAGTACTTC,CSARELIGQYF
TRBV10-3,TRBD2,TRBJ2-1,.,TGTGCCATCAGTGAGTCATCCGGGACTAGCGGCTACAATGAGCAGTTCTTC,CAISESSGTSGYNEQFF
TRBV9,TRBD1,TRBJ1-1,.,TGTGCCAGCAGCACAACAACAGGGGCGAGTGAAGCTTTCTTT,CASSTTTGASEAFF
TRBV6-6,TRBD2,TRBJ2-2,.,TGTGCCAGCAGTTACGTCCTAGCGGAGGGCGGGGAGCTGTTTTTT,CASSYVLAEGGELFF
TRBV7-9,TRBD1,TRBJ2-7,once,TGTGCCAGCAGCCCCGGGACAGGGCTTTACGAGCAGTACTTC,CASSPGTGLYEQYF
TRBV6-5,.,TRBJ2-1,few,TGTGCCAGCAGTTCCAGGGGGACTAGTGGCAATGAGCAGTTCTTC,CASSSRGTSGNEQFF
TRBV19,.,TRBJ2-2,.,TGTGCCAGTAGTATAAGGGGGGGCGGCACCGGGGAGCTGTTTTTT,CASSIRGGGTGELFF
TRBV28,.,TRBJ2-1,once,TGTGCCAGCAGTCCCCCTATAACAGGGTTTACCTACAATGAGCAGTTCTTC,CASSPPITGFTYNEQFF
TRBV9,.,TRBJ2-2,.,TGTGCCAGCAACCGCTACAGGGAAGTAACCGGGGAGCTGTTTTTT,CASNRYREVTGELFF
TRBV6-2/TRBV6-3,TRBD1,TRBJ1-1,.,TGTGCCAGCAGTAATCAACAGGGGACGAACACTGAAGCTTTCTTT,CASSNQQGTNTEAFF
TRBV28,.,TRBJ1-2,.,TGTGCCAGCACCGGGTCTCAACACGGAGCTAACTATGGCTACACCTTC,CASTGSQHGANYGYTF
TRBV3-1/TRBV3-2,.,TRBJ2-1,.,TGTGCCAGCAGCCAAGAAACAAGGGGGAATGAGCAGTTCTTC,CASSQETRGNEQFF
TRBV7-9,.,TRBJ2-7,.,TGTGCCAGCAGCTTAGGGGCGGGGACGACCTACGAGCAGTACTTC,CASSLGAGTTYEQYF
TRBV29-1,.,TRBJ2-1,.,TGCAGCGTAGCTAGCTCCTACAATGAGCAGTTCTTC,CSVASSYNEQFF
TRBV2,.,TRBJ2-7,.,TGTGCCAGCGGAGGCCAGGTAACCTACGAGCAGTACTTC,CASGGQVTYEQYF
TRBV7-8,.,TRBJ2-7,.,TGTGCCAGCAGCTTTCCGGGGGAGACCTACGAGCAGTACTTC,CASSFPGETYEQYF
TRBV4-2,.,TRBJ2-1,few,TGTGCCAGCAGCCCGTGGGGGCGGGGTGGGACGGGAGGTCCAAGGGAAGGCTCCTACAATGAGCAGTTCTTC,CASSPWGRGGTGGPREGSYNEQFF
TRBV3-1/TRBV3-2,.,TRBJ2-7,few,TGTGCCAGCAGCCATGGAGGATACGAGCAGTACTTC,CASSHGGYEQYF
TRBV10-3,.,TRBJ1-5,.,TGTGCCATCAGTGAAAGGCAGGATAATCAGCCCCAGCATTTT,CAISERQDNQPQHF